This is a list of T cell receptor beta chains from one sample in a study of cytomegalovirus exposure and HLA in healthy donors. Sequencing used immunoSEQ multiplex PCR; TCRdb keeps in-frame clones, though not all of them. The sample has about 150,000 clones, 66% seen once. Sequencing input: PBMCs. The receptors shown here come from a human donor in good health. The CDR3 runs from the conserved cysteine through the conserved F or W. Each record gives: CDR3 DNA, CDR3 protein, J gene, clone size, D gene, V gene. A D gene is named only where the DNA matches it firmly. Clone size is given for some rows only: seen once, a few or many times, or a class if the clone is expanded.

TGCGCCAGCAGCCCCGGACTAGCGGGAGTCTCCTACAATGAGCAGTTCTTC | CASSPGLAGVSYNEQFF | TRBJ2-1 | NA | TRBD2 | TRBV5-1
TGTGCCAGCAAAGGGGAGGGCGGGGAGCTGTTTTTT | CASKGEGGELFF | TRBJ2-2 | NA | TRBD2 | TRBV9
TGTGCCAGCTCCTCGGGACTAGGGGTGGAGACCCAGTACTTC | CASSSGLGVETQYF | TRBJ2-5 | few | TRBD2 | TRBV18
TGTGCCAGCAGTGGCGGGACTAGCGGGAGGGGTGAGCAGTTCTTC | CASSGGTSGRGEQFF | TRBJ2-1 | NA | TRBD2 | TRBV6-1
TGTGCCAGCAGCTCAGGCGGGGGGGAGACCCAGTACTTC | CASSSGGGETQYF | TRBJ2-5 | NA | TRBD2 | TRBV7-2
TGTGCCAGCAGACGAGGGGGTGGGGCCAACGTCCTGACTTTC | CASRRGGGANVLTF | TRBJ2-6 | NA | NA | TRBV11-3
TGTGCCAGCAGTTTGGTTAGCGGGAGGGTGGTTGAGCAGTTCTTC | CASSLVSGRVVEQFF | TRBJ2-1 | NA | TRBD2 | TRBV27
TGTGCCAGCAGTGAAGCGAGGGAGGGAAAACTGTTTTTT | CASSEAREGKLFF | TRBJ1-4 | NA | NA | TRBV6-1
TGTGCCAGCAGTCCTTTGGGACAGAGAAGCTATGGCTACACCTTC | CASSPLGQRSYGYTF | TRBJ1-2 | NA | TRBD1 | TRBV7-9
TGTGCCAGCTCACCACAGCGCAGTCCCGGGTTCTCCTACAATGAGCAGTTCTTC | CASSPQRSPGFSYNEQFF | TRBJ2-1 | NA | NA | TRBV18
TGTGCCAGCTCACCAGGGACAGGCTCCTACAATGAGCAGTTCTTC | CASSPGTGSYNEQFF | TRBJ2-1 | few | TRBD1 | TRBV18
TGTGCCAGCAGCGTAGCAGGGGCGCTTGACGAGCAGTACTTC | CASSVAGALDEQYF | TRBJ2-7 | NA | NA | TRBV9
TGCAGCGTCAGACTAGCGGAGAGCCAAGAGACCCAGTACTTC | CSVRLAESQETQYF | TRBJ2-5 | NA | TRBD2 | TRBV29-1
TGTGCCAGCAGCTTCCCGGACCAAGAGACCCAGTACTTC | CASSFPDQETQYF | TRBJ2-5 | NA | NA | TRBV5-4
TGTGCCAGCAGCTTAGAGGCAGTCAACACTGAAGCTTTCTTT | CASSLEAVNTEAFF | TRBJ1-1 | few | NA | TRBV11-2
TGTGCCAGCGGGGGAGACAGGGGGCTTAGATCCGGCTACACCTTC | CASGGDRGLRSGYTF | TRBJ1-2 | NA | TRBD1 | TRBV5-4
TGTGCCAGTACTCTAGCGGGAGGGCACCAGTTCTTC | CASTLAGGHQFF | TRBJ2-1 | NA | TRBD2 | TRBV7-9
TGCAGCACCACCGCTAGCGGACTAGTTAGTAATGAGCAGTTCTTC | CSTTASGLVSNEQFF | TRBJ2-1 | NA | TRBD2 | TRBV29-1
TGTGCCAGCAGTGATGGGCTAGCGGGAGTGGACACCGGGGAGCTGTTTTTT | CASSDGLAGVDTGELFF | TRBJ2-2 | NA | TRBD2 | TRBV2
TGTGCCAGCAGCCCGACAGGGGTGAACACTGAAGCTTTCTTT | CASSPTGVNTEAFF | TRBJ1-1 | few | TRBD1 | TRBV28
TGTGCCAGCAGCGGACTAGCGGGAGAATTCACAGATACGCAGTATTTT | CASSGLAGEFTDTQYF | TRBJ2-3 | NA | TRBD2 | TRBV9
TGTGCCAGCAGCAACCGAGGAGGTAGCTCCTACAATGAGCAGTTCTTC | CASSNRGGSSYNEQFF | TRBJ2-1 | few | NA | TRBV5-4
TGTGCCAGCAGCTTGGGGCAATCGAACACCGGGGAGCTGTTTTTT | CASSLGQSNTGELFF | TRBJ2-2 | NA | NA | TRBV5-4
TGTGCCAGCAGTGATGCGGGTAGCGGGAGTAAGGCCGGGGAGCTGTTTTTT | CASSDAGSGSKAGELFF | TRBJ2-2 | NA | TRBD2 | TRBV2
TGTGCCAGCAGCTCCGGGACTGTGTCCTACGAGCAGTACTTC | CASSSGTVSYEQYF | TRBJ2-7 | few | NA | TRBV7-9
TGTGCCAGTAGTCCGGGCAATCAGCCCCAGCATTTT | CASSPGNQPQHF | TRBJ1-5 | few | NA | TRBV19
TGTGCCAGCAGTTTATCCAGGGGAGACGAGCAGTACTTC | CASSLSRGDEQYF | TRBJ2-7 | NA | NA | TRBV27
TGTGCCAGCAGCTCGACTAGCGGGAACCCCAATGAGCAGTTCTTC | CASSSTSGNPNEQFF | TRBJ2-1 | once | TRBD2 | TRBV7-2
TGTGCCAGCAGCTTGGGACTAGCGGGAGGGCCCTCCTACGAGCAGTACTTC | CASSLGLAGGPSYEQYF | TRBJ2-7 | NA | TRBD2 | TRBV7-2
TGTGCCAGCAGTGAAACCCTCGGGGCGGGAGGCTACGAGCAGTACTTC | CASSETLGAGGYEQYF | TRBJ2-7 | NA | TRBD2 | TRBV25-1
TGTGCCAGCAGCGGGACATCTAACTATGGCTACACCTTC | CASSGTSNYGYTF | TRBJ1-2 | NA | NA | TRBV6-6
TGTGCCAGCAGCTTAGACAGACGACAGGGTGGAAACGCCATATATTTT | CASSLDRRQGGNAIYF | TRBJ1-3 | NA | TRBD1 | TRBV11-2
TGCAGCGCTTTGACCACTAGTTTGTCCTACGAGCAGTACTTC | CSALTTSLSYEQYF | TRBJ2-7 | NA | NA | TRBV29-1
TGTGCCAGCAGCGGGCGGACAGGCCCCTCTGGGGCCAACGTCCTGACTTTC | CASSGRTGPSGANVLTF | TRBJ2-6 | NA | TRBD1 | TRBV5-4
TGCGCCAGCAGCTTGGAGGACAACCAAGAGACCCAGTACTTC | CASSLEDNQETQYF | TRBJ2-5 | NA | NA | TRBV5-1
TGTGCCGGTAAGGGGCAGAACACTGAAGCTTTCTTT | CAGKGQNTEAFF | TRBJ1-1 | NA | NA | TRBV6-1
TGTGCCAGCAGCGGGCCGTTCGGGGCCAACGTCCTGACTTTC | CASSGPFGANVLTF | TRBJ2-6 | NA | NA | TRBV9
TGCGCCAGCAGCCAAGGGGCACTTACCGGGACAGGACAAGAGACCCAGTACTTC | CASSQGALTGTGQETQYF | TRBJ2-5 | NA | TRBD1 | TRBV4-3
TGTGCCAGCAGCTTGGACACTAGCGGGACCTTCTACAATGAGCAGTTCTTC | CASSLDTSGTFYNEQFF | TRBJ2-1 | NA | TRBD2 | TRBV5-6
TGTGCCAGCAGCCGGGGACTATCGGGAGAGCAGTACTTC | CASSRGLSGEQYF | TRBJ2-7 | NA | TRBD2 | TRBV7-3
TGCGCCAGCAGCTTGGTAGGGACAGTCTATGGCTACACCTTC | CASSLVGTVYGYTF | TRBJ1-2 | NA | TRBD1 | TRBV5-1
TGCGCCAGCAGCATTACGGCCGGGACAGAATACGAGCAGTACTTC | CASSITAGTEYEQYF | TRBJ2-7 | NA | TRBD1 | TRBV5-1
TGTGCCAGCAGCTTAGCGCTGAGCTACAATGAGCAGTTCTTC | CASSLALSYNEQFF | TRBJ2-1 | NA | NA | TRBV7-6
TGTGCCAGCAGTTTACCCAGGGCTAACTATGGCTACACCTTC | CASSLPRANYGYTF | TRBJ1-2 | few | NA | TRBV28
TGTGCCACCAGCAGAGATTTAGGGGAGGGGGAGGCCCAGTACTTC | CATSRDLGEGEAQYF | TRBJ2-5 | NA | NA | TRBV15
TGTGCCAGCAGCTTAGCGGGGTGGGACAGGAAGATACAGGGCTACACCTTC | CASSLAGWDRKIQGYTF | TRBJ1-2 | NA | TRBD1 | TRBV7-9
TGTGCCAGCAGTTTGAGAGGCGGCTATGGCTACACCTTC | CASSLRGGYGYTF | TRBJ1-2 | NA | NA | TRBV28
TGTGCCAGCCGGACAGGGGGCTTTGGAGAGACCCAGTACTTC | CASRTGGFGETQYF | TRBJ2-5 | few | TRBD1 | TRBV27
TGTGCCAGCACAATTGGACTAGCGGGAGTTAGTGAGCAGTTCTTC | CASTIGLAGVSEQFF | TRBJ2-1 | few | TRBD2 | TRBV2
TGTGCCACCAGCAGAGATGGGCGGGGGGACACCGGGGAGCTGTTTTTT | CATSRDGRGDTGELFF | TRBJ2-2 | NA | TRBD2 | TRBV15
TGTGCCACCAGCAGAGTGGGGCAGGGCTCCTACAATGAGCAGTTCTTC | CATSRVGQGSYNEQFF | TRBJ2-1 | NA | NA | TRBV15
TGTGCCAGCAGCCCCGGAGGGCGGGAGACCCAGTACTTC | CASSPGGRETQYF | TRBJ2-5 | NA | NA | TRBV5-6
TGCAGCGTTGGGACAGGGGGCAACGAGCAGTACTTC | CSVGTGGNEQYF | TRBJ2-7 | NA | TRBD1 | TRBV29-1
TGTGCCAGCAGGGGTGACCCTGTGGAGAGACGTGAAGCTTTCTTT | CASRGDPVERREAFF | TRBJ1-1 | NA | NA | TRBV6-6
TGCGCCAGCCAACCAGGGGGACCCGGGGAGCTGTTTTTT | CASQPGGPGELFF | TRBJ2-2 | NA | TRBD1 | TRBV5-1
TGTGCCACCAGCAGGCCGGGTGAGACCCAGTTCTTC | CATSRPGETQFF | TRBJ2-1 | NA | NA | TRBV15
TGCGCCAGCAGTGGGACAGGGGGCCGTGAGGACCAAGAGACCCAGTACTTC | CASSGTGGREDQETQYF | TRBJ2-5 | NA | TRBD1 | TRBV10-1
TGTGCCAGCAGAACCCTTGGACAGGGCTCGGAAAAACTGTTTTTT | CASRTLGQGSEKLFF | TRBJ1-4 | NA | TRBD1 | TRBV28
TGCGCCAGCAGCCAAGACGCGCCGGGGATGAGCTACGAGCAGTACTTC | CASSQDAPGMSYEQYF | TRBJ2-7 | few | NA | TRBV4-3